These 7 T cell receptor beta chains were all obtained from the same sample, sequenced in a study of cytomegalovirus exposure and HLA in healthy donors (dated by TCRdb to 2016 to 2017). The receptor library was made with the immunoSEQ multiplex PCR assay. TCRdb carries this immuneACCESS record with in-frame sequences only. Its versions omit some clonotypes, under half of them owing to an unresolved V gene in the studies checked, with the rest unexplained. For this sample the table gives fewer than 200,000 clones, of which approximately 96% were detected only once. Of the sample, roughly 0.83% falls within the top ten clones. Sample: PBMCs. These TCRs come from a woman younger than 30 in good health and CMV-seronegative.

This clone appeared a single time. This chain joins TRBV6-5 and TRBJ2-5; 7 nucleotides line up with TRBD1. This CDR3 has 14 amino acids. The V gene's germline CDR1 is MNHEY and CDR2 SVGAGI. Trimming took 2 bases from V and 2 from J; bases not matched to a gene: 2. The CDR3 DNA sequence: TGTGCCAGCAGTTACGGGACAGTTCAAGAGACCCAGTACTTC. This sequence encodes CASSYGTVQETQYF.

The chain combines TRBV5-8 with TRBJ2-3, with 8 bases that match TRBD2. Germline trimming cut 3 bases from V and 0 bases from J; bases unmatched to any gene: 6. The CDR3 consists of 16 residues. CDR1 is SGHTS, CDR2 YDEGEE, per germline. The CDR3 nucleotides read TGTGCCAGCAGCTCCCCAGCGGGGGATAGCACAGATACGCAGTATTTT. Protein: CASSSPAGDSTDTQYF. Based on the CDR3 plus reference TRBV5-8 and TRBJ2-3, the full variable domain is EAGVTQSPTHLIKTRGQQATLRCSPISGHTSVYWYQQALGLGLQFLLWYDEGEERNRGNFPPRFSGRQFPNYSSELNVNALELEDSALYLCASSSPAGDSTDTQYFGPGTRLTVL.

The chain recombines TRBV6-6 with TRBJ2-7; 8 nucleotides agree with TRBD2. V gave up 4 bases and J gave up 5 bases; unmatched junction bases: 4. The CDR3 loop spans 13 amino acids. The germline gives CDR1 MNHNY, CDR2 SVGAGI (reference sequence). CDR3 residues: CASSFSRGDEQYF. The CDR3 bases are TGTGCCAGCAGTTTCTCGCGGGGGGACGAGCAGTACTTC.

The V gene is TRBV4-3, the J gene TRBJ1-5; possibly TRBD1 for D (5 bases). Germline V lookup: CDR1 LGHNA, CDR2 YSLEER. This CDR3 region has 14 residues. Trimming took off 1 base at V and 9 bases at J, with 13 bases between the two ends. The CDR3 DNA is TGCGCCAGCAGCCAAGGTCAGGGTCTATGGCCCCAGCATTTT. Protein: CASSQGQGLWPQHF.

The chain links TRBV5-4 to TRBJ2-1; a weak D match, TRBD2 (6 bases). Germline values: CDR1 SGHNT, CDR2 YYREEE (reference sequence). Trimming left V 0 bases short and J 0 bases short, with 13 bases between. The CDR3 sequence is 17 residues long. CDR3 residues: CASSLGGPGSSYNEQFF. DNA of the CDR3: TGTGCCAGCAGCTTGGGGGGACCCGGGAGCTCCTACAATGAGCAGTTCTTC. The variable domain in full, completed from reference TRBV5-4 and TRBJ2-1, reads ETGVTQSPTHLIKTRGQQVTLRCSSQSGHNTVSWYQQALGQGPQFIFQYYREEENGRGNFPPRFSGLQFPNYSSELNVNALELDDSALYLCASSLGGPGSSYNEQFFGPGTRLTVL.

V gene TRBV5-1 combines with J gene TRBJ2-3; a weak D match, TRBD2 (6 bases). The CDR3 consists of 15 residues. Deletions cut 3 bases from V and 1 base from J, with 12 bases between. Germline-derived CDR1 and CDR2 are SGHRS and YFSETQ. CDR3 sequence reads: CASSSSWGGTDTQYF. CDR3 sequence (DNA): TGCGCCAGCAGCTCCTCCTGGGGGGGCACAGATACGCAGTATTTT.

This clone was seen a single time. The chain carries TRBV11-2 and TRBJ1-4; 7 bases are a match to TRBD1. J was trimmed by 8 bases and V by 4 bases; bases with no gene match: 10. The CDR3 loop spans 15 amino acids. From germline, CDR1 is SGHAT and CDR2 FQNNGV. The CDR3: CASSSLQGVGEKLFF. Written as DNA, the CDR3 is TGTGCCAGCAGCTCACTTCAGGGGGTCGGGGAAAAACTGTTTTTT.